A selection of T cell receptor beta chains follows, all from one sample in a study of blood T cell repertoires in COVID-19. Produced via immunoSEQ multiplex PCR; TCRdb's table is partial and in-frame only. The table lists around 310,000 clones, roughly 90% of them singletons, with 9.5% in the top ten. Sequences were obtained from PBMCs or T cells enriched from blood (not recorded which). Receptors were obtained from a woman aged 40 to 55 who had recovered from COVID-19. Both conserved end residues are part of each CDR3. The D gene is left open where the match is weak. The listing skips clone size in some rows; elsewhere it reads once, few, many or a size class.

d_call j_call v_call clone_size cdr3_nt cdr3_aa
TRBD1 TRBJ2-7 TRBV11-2 . TGTGCCAGCAGCTCTAGGGACAGGGAGTCCAACCCCTACTACGAGCAGTACTTC CASSSRDRESNPYYEQYF
TRBD2 TRBJ2-1 TRBV3-1/TRBV3-2 . TGTGCCAGCAGCCAAGTGTTCGGGACTAGCGGCTCGGGGCAGTTCTTC CASSQVFGTSGSGQFF
. TRBJ2-7 TRBV13 . TGTGCCAGCAGCTTAGGACAGCCCCGACCCTTCGAGCAGTACTTC CASSLGQPRPFEQYF
TRBD1 TRBJ1-4 TRBV6-5 . TGTGCCAGCAGTCAGGGACAGGGGGGCGAAAAACTGTTTTTT CASSQGQGGEKLFF
. TRBJ1-1 TRBV7-2 once TGTGCCAGCAGCTTAGCACCAACGGGGGGGAGGGACACTGAAGCTTTCTTT CASSLAPTGGRDTEAFF
. TRBJ1-5 TRBV7-9 . TGTGCCAGCAGCCCATCCAGGGGTATTCATGAGCCCCAGCATTTT CASSPSRGIHEPQHF
TRBD2 TRBJ2-5 TRBV7-2 once TGTGCCAGCAGCCCTACTAGCGGCGCCGAACAAGAGACCCAGTACTTC CASSPTSGAEQETQYF
TRBD1 TRBJ2-7 TRBV5-1 . TGCGCCAGCAGCCTCGGACAGGGGGGGTACGAGCAGTACTTC CASSLGQGGYEQYF
TRBD2 TRBJ2-1 TRBV9 . TGTGCCAGCAGCGTAGGTGGGAGGGCGGGGAATGAGCAGTTCTTC CASSVGGRAGNEQFF
TRBD1 TRBJ1-4 TRBV2 few TGTGCCACCTTAACGGAGGGGGCGCGGGAAAAACTGTTTTTT CATLTEGAREKLFF
. TRBJ2-2 TRBV4-1 . TGCGCCAGCAGCCTAGGGGCCACCGGGGAGCTGTTTTTT CASSLGATGELFF
. TRBJ2-1 TRBV21-1 . TGTGCCAGCAGCATCAGACCGAGGAGCTCCTACAATGAGCAGTTCTTC CASSIRPRSSYNEQFF
. TRBJ2-2 TRBV7-2 . TGTGCCAGCAGCTTATGGGAGACCGGGGAGCTGTTTTTT CASSLWETGELFF
. TRBJ2-1 TRBV28 . TGTGCCAGCAGTTCAACTTCAGGGAATGAGCAGTTCTTC CASSSTSGNEQFF
. TRBJ2-7 TRBV9 . TGTGCCAGCAGCGTAGGAGGAAGCGGGTACTACGAGCAGTACTTC CASSVGGSGYYEQYF
. TRBJ1-1 TRBV28 . TGTGCCAGCAGGGAAACAGGGAAGACTGAAGCTTTCTTT CASRETGKTEAFF
. TRBJ1-3 TRBV21-1 once TGTGCCAGCAGCGACCCGACAGGGGGAAAAAGAAGCGTCACCATATATTTT CASSDPTGGKRSVTIYF
TRBD1 TRBJ1-4 TRBV5-1 . TGCGCCAGCAGCGCAGACAGGGGGGATGAAAAACTGTTTTTT CASSADRGDEKLFF
. TRBJ1-2 TRBV5-1 . TGCGCCAGCAGCTTGATTGTGGACACTATTAACTATGGCTACACCTTC CASSLIVDTINYGYTF
TRBD1 TRBJ1-2 TRBV9 . TGTGCCAGCAGCGTAGCGGGCAGGGGGCCCTATGGCTACACCTTC CASSVAGRGPYGYTF
TRBD1 TRBJ2-3 TRBV7-3 . TGTGCCAGCAGCCCTGGACAGGGAGGCTCAGATACGCAGTATTTT CASSPGQGGSDTQYF
TRBD2 TRBJ2-1 TRBV3-1/TRBV3-2 . TGTGCCAGCAGCCTTATGACCGGGACTAGCGAGCAGTTCTTC CASSLMTGTSEQFF
TRBD1 TRBJ1-5 TRBV9 . TGTGCCAGCAGTGAGACAGGGGCCCCCAATCAGCCCCAGCATTTT CASSETGAPNQPQHF
. TRBJ2-3 TRBV4-3 . TGCGCCAGCAGCCAAGATCCAGCGGACACAGATACGCAGTATTTT CASSQDPADTDTQYF
. TRBJ2-7 TRBV5-1 . TGCGCCAGCAGCTTGGGACTAGAAATGGCCGAGCAGTACTTC CASSLGLEMAEQYF
. TRBJ2-7 TRBV25-1 few TGTGCCAGCAGTTCCCTCCGGACAGCCACCTACGAGCAGTACTTC CASSSLRTATYEQYF
. TRBJ2-2 TRBV29-1 . TGCAGCGTTTTGACATTGAACACCGGGGAGCTGTTTTTT CSVLTLNTGELFF
. TRBJ1-1 TRBV19 . TGTGCCAGTAGTAAAGGGGCTGAAGCTTTCTTT CASSKGAEAFF
TRBD1 TRBJ1-3 TRBV18 . TGTGCCAGCTCACCTCCCGGTAGGACAGGGCAGTCTGGAAACACCATATATTTT CASSPPGRTGQSGNTIYF
. TRBJ1-2 TRBV10-3 . TGTGCCATCAGCAGGACAGACTCCTATGGCTACACCTTC CAISRTDSYGYTF
. TRBJ1-2 TRBV6-2/TRBV6-3 . TGTGCCAGCAGTTACTCGAATATAGGGAGGGCCGGCTACACCTTC CASSYSNIGRAGYTF
. TRBJ2-5 TRBV29-1 . TGCAGTGTTAGGTTACAGAGTGGGATCCCTATCCGGGGGGAGACCCAGTACTTC CSVRLQSGIPIRGETQYF
. TRBJ1-4 TRBV28 . TGTGCCAGCAGTTTAACAGGCGGTAATGAAAAACTGTTTTTT CASSLTGGNEKLFF
. TRBJ1-6 TRBV6-5 once TGTGCCAGCAAACGAGAGCCCCTCTATAATTCACCCCTCCACTTT CASKREPLYNSPLHF
TRBD1 TRBJ2-7 TRBV2 . TGTGCCAGCAGTGAAGAGGCAGGGGGTCCATACGAGCAGTACTTC CASSEEAGGPYEQYF
. TRBJ1-6 TRBV3-1/TRBV3-2 once TGTGCCAGCACCCTGAGTAATAATTCACCCCTCCACTTT CASTLSNNSPLHF
. TRBJ2-7 TRBV5-1 . TGCGCCAGCAGCCGGGAGAGCTACGAGCAGTACTTC CASSRESYEQYF
TRBD1 TRBJ1-2 TRBV29-1 . TGCAGCGTTGAAAAGGGGGCTGGCTACACCTTC CSVEKGAGYTF
TRBD1 TRBJ1-3 TRBV10-3 . TGTGCCTCACTGACAGGGGAGAGAAACACCATATATTTT CASLTGERNTIYF
TRBD2 TRBJ2-7 TRBV29-1 . TGCAGCGTCGCAACTAGCGGCGAGCAGTACTTC CSVATSGEQYF
. TRBJ1-1 TRBV21-1 . TGTGCCAGCAGCTTAACGGGACAGGGAAAACTAGGGGGGACTGAAGCTTTCTTT CASSLTGQGKLGGTEAFF